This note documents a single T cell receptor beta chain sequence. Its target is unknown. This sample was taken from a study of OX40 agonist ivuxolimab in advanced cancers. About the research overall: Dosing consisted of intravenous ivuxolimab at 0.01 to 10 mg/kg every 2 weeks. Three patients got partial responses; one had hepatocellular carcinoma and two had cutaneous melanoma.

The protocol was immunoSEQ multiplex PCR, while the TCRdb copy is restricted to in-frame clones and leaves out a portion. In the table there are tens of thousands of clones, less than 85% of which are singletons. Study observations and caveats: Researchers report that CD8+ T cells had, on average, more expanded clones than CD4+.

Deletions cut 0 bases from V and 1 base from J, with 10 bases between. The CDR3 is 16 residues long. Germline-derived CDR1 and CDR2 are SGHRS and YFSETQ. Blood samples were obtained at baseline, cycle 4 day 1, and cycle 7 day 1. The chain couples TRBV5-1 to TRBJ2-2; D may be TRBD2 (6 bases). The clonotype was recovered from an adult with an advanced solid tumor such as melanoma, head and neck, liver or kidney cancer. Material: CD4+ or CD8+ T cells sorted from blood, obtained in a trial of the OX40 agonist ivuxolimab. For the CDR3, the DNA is TGCGCCAGCAGCTTGGCCGCGGGGAAGAACACCGGGGAGCTGTTTTTT. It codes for CASSLAAGKNTGELFF.